This T cell receptor beta chain stems from a study of T cells in women clearing cervical HPV infection (dated by TCRdb to 2017 to 2018). Study-level background: The cases were approximately 23 women with histologically confirmed HPV16-related CIN3 or worse, and 2 of those women had invasive cancers. Controls were around 24 women whose single incident HPV16 infection cleared within 12 months without precancer or cancer developing. Case blood was taken at the visit when the lesion was first identified, whereas control blood was taken when infection was no longer detected. For cases, the median interval between lesion detection and blood sampling was roughly 150 days, with an interquartile range of about 85 to 210 days. Since HLA typing was available for only a few women, HLA type could not be ruled out as a confounder. The exploratory proof-of-principle case-control study was nested within the Guanacaste HPV Natural History Study in Costa Rica and compared TCR repertoires across cervical HPV16 outcomes. Cases and controls were matched on year of sample collection and on age within five years. A median age of nearly 35 years was observed in cases versus 37 to 40 in controls, and no significant differences in baseline characteristics were found. The parent cohort enrolled approximately 9,200 women aged 18 or older in Guanacaste, Costa Rica, during about 1993 to 1994 and followed them for more than 6 years. As quality controls, five blinded duplicates were added to each group, bringing the total to 60 or so samples made up of some 50 participants and some ten replicates.

A note on this clone: Its antigen remains undetermined. The read gets to within 3 residues of the CDR3 end, and the germline J gene fills in the rest.

The paper as a whole reports these results and caveats: The cross-sectional design could not show whether the associations came before the infection or were a result of it, and neither effector/memory subsets nor HPV-specific T cells were isolated. Cases were distinguished from controls with an estimated AUC of approximately 0.8 by random forest classifiers combining richness and V gene abundances. CIN3+ cases had significantly higher TCR repertoire richness than controls across sequencing depths, but evenness did not differ between the groups. TRBV6-7 relative abundance was lower in cases than in controls (roughly 0.12% versus 0.17%; Bonferroni P = 0.0008). Because the number of T cells per sample was unknown, the richness differences could reflect varying T-cell content rather than repertoire biology.

Every participant had a single incident cervical HPV16 infection, and prevalent HPV16 infections were excluded. Cervical HPV DNA was detected with MY09/MY11 PCR, and genotyping was done with dot-blot hybridization. Under 19 mL of heparinized blood were centrifuged, and the buffy coat was aliquoted, frozen at -30°C, then stored at -80°C. QIAGEN kits were used to extract genomic DNA from the buffy coat specimens. Using the immunoSEQ assay, multiplex PCR amplified TCR beta CDR3 regions from an average of approximately 1.1 ug of genomic DNA per sample. The assay corrected primer bias using a complete synthetic TCR repertoire to establish an amplification baseline. Amplicons were sequenced on the Illumina platform. The authors processed their data as follows. Sequences were error-corrected by clustering with frequency ratios and a modified nearest-neighbor algorithm, then analyzed in the immunoSEQ Analyzer with IMGT gene definitions. At each rarefaction depth, TCR richness and evenness were averaged across 20 rarefaction repeats, and any sample with fewer sequences than the depth was left out. Wilcoxon rank sum tests with FDR correction were used to compare relative abundances of V, D and J genes between the groups. An intraclass correlation of around 96% for TCR richness and an average of about 77% across 65 to 80 gene segments were obtained from the blinded duplicates. In TCRdb, the immuneACCESS table is reduced to in-frame sequences with V and J assigned. These tables do not hold every clone; where another copy was compared, an unresolved V gene accounts for under half, and the others remain unexplained. V, J and clone size reflect that table, while D and trimming were determined from the DNA. The record for this sample contains 20,000 to 25,000 clones. 24% of the sample goes to the ten largest clones.

The germline V gene yields SNHLY for CDR1 and FYNNEI for CDR2. The CDR3, cysteine through phenylalanine, is 15 amino acids long. Of the CDR3's DNA, 36 bases were read; they are in frame from base 1. The germline V end is reduced by 6 bases and the J end by 6 bases; junction bases left unmatched: 11. This TCR was sampled from a woman between 18 and 70 years old with a cervical HPV16 infection that either progressed to CIN3+ or cleared (not recorded which). The chain is assembled from TRBV2 and TRBJ2-1; 7 bases in the junction line up with TRBD2. Input material: blood buffy coat. CDR3 protein: CASRLRTSVVNEQFF. CDR3 DNA (partial): TGTGCCAGCAGGCTCCGGACTAGTGTGGTCAATGAG.